This T cell receptor beta chain was observed in a study of spatial heterogeneity in lung cancer. J gave up 1 base and V 4 bases, and 8 bases lay outside the gene matches. The length of the CDR3 is 15 residues. Looked up from germline, CDR1 is DFQATT and CDR2 is SNEGSKA (reference sequence). The time point denotes: sample taken at primary tumor resection. Unsorted whole RNA of tumor, nontumor lung or frozen PBMC was sequenced. TCRdb reprocessed the 5' RACE reads via MiXCR and lists one record per CDR3 protein. The data contain around 4,800 distinct CDR3 sequences, more than 7.5% of them seen just once; the ten biggest clones take up 30% to 40%. Study outcomes and limitations: Approximate estimated coverage of tumor T cells amounted to 7% to 9% for alpha and roughly 13% for beta chains. The study found that expanded intratumoral alpha and beta TCR counts tracked tumor mutation counts.

In this sample, this clonotype turned up many times. Its antigen is undetermined. The source is a male donor with early-stage non-small cell lung cancer. The source was lung tumor tissue, collected at surgery. The rearrangement uses TRBV20-1 and TRBJ2-3; 7 bases align to TRBD1. As DNA, the CDR3 is TGCAGTGCTACAACAGGGGCCATCCGCACAGATACGCAGTATTTT. Amino acids: CSATTGAIRTDTQYF.